Sequencing of this TCR beta chain was carried out in a study of human T cells and chemical hapten exposure. About the research overall: From small differences in pooled library volume came most of the variation in per-sample TCR yields. Broader study findings: TCRs at high frequency, those above 1 in 1000, did not change with DPC sensitization.

Concerning this clonotype itself: Antigen: not known.

Trimming removed 0 bases from V and 5 bases from J; junction bases left unmatched: 2. The CDR3 consists of 14 residues. Germline V gene lookup returns CDR1 SGHDT and CDR2 YYEEEE. Time point denoted: patch test 1, 2 weeks after DPC sensitization. Treatment in this sample: therapeutic diphenylcyclopropenone sensitization with weekly scalp DPC. Sample donors consisted of patients with alopecia, aged 18 to 70 years, who were suitable for DPC. In TCRdb, the RACE reads were re-called with MiXCR into one record per CDR3 protein. The table shows some 380,000 distinct CDR3 sequences, with approximately 5% occurring only once.

The TCR originated in a woman between 45 and 65 years old with alopecia areata. Some clones in this sample may be carry-over from other donors' samples. This sample comprised whole blood, obtained in connection with sensitization to the hapten diphenylcyclopropenone (DPC). The rearrangement uses TRBV5-6 and TRBJ2-3, with 8 bases identical to TRBD1. The CDR3 nucleotides read TGTGCCAGCAGCTTGGTAACAGGGGGAGATACGCAGTATTTT. It codes for CASSLVTGGDTQYF.